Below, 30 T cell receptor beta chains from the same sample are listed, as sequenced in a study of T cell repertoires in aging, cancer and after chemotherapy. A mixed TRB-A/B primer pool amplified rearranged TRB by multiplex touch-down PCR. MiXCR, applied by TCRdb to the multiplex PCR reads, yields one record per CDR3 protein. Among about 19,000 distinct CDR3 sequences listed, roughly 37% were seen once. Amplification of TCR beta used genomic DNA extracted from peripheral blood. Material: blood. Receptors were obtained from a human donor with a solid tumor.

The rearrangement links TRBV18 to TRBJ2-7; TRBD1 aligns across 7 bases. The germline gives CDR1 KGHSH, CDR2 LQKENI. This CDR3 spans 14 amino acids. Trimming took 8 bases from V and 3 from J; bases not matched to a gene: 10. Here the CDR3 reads CASPTGAGGYEQYF. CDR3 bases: TGTGCCAGCCCAACTGGGGCAGGGGGCTACGAGCAGTACTTC.

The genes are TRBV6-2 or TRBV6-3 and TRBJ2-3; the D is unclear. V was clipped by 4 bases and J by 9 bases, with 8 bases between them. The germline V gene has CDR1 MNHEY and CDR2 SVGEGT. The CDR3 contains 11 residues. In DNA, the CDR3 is TGTGCCAGCAGTTGGGGATTGACGCAGTATTTT. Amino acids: CASSWGLTQYF.

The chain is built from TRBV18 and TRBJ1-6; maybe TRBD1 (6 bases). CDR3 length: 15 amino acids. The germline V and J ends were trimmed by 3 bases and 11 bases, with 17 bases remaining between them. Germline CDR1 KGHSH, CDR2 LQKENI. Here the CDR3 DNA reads TGTGCCAGCTCACCGGGGGCGGGTGAGAATGCACCCCTCCACTTT. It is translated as CASSPGAGENAPLHF.

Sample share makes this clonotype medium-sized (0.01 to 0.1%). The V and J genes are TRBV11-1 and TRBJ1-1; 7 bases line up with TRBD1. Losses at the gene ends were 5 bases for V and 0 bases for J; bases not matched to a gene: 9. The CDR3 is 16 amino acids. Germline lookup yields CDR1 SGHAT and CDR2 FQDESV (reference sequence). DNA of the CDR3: TGTGCCAGCAGCCCTCGACAGGGTTCGATGAACACTGAAGCTTTCTTT. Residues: CASSPRQGSMNTEAFF.

The CDR3 bases are TGTGCCAGCAGTGAAAGGTACGAGCAGTACTTC. Encoded protein: CASSERYEQYF. The chain has TRBV6-1 and TRBJ2-7; no clear D. V lost 2 bases and J 4 bases, leaving 3 bases between the germline ends. The CDR3 has 11 amino acids. CDR1 MNHNS and CDR2 SASEGT come from the germline V gene.

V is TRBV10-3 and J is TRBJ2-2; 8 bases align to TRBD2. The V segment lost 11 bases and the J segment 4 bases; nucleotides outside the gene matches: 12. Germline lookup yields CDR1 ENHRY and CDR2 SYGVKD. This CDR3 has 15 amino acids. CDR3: CAARGGGLSTGELFF. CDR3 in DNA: TGTGCCGCAAGGGGCGGGGGGCTTAGCACCGGGGAGCTGTTTTTT.

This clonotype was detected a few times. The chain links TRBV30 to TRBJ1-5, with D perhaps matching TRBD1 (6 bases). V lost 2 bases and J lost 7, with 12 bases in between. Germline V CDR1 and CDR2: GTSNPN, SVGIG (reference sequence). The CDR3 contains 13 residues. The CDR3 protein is CAWSPGEGQPQHF. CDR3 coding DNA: TGTGCCTGGAGTCCAGGGGAAGGCCAGCCCCAGCATTTT.

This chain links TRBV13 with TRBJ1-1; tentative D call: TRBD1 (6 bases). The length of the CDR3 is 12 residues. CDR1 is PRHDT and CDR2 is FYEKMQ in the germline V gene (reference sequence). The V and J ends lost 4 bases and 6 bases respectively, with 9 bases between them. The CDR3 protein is CASSSQGSEAFF. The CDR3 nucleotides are TGTGCCAGCAGCTCACAGGGATCTGAAGCTTTCTTT. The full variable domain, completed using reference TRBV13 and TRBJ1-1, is AAGVIQSPRHLIKEKRETATLKCYPIPRHDTVYWYQQGPGQDPQFLISFYEKMQSDKGSIPDRFSAQQFSDYHSELNMSSLELGDSALYFCASSSQGSEAFFGQGTRLTVV.

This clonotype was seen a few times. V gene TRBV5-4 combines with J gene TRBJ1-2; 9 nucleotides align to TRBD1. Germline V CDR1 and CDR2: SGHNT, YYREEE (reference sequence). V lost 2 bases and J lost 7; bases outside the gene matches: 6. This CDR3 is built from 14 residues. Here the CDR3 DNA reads TGTGCCAGCAGCTTCCGACAGGGGGGGGCTGGCTACACCTTC. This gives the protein CASSFRQGGAGYTF.

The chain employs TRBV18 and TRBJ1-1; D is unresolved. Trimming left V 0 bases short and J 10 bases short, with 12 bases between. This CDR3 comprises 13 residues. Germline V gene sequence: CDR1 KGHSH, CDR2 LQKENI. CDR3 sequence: CASSPPIVGRAFF. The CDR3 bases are TGTGCCAGCTCACCACCGATCGTGGGGAGAGCTTTCTTT.

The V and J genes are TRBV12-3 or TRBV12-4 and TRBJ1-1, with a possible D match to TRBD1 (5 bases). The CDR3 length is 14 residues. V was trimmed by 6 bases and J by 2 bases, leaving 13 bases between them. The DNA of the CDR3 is TGTGCCAGCAGAGCCGGGACGGGCAACACTGAAGCTTTCTTT. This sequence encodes CASRAGTGNTEAFF.

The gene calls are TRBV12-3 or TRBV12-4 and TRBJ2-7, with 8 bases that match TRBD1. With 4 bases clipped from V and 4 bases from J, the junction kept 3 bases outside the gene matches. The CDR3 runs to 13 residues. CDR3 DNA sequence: TGTGCCAGCAGTTCAGGGGGCGAGTACGAGCAGTACTTC. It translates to CASSSGGEYEQYF.

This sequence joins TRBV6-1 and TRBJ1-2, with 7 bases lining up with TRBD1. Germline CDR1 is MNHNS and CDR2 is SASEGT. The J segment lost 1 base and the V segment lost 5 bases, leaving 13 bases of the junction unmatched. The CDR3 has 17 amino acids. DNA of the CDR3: TGTGCCAGCAGTTCCCGGGACAGCATTTTTATTAACTATGGCTACACCTTC. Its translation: CASSSRDSIFINYGYTF.

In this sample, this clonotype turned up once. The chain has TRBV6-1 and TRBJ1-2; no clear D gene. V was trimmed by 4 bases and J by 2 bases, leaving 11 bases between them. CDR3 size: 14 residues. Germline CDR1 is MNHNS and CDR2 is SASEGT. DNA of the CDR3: TGTGCCAGCAGTGTTTTTGAGGACAACTATGGCTACACCTTC. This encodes CASSVFEDNYGYTF.

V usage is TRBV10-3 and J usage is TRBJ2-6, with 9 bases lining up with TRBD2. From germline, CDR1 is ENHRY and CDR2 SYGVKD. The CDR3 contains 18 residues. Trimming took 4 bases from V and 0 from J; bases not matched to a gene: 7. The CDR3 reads CAISVTSGSPSGANVLTF. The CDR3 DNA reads TGTGCCATCAGTGTAACTAGCGGGTCCCCCTCTGGGGCCAACGTCCTGACTTTC.

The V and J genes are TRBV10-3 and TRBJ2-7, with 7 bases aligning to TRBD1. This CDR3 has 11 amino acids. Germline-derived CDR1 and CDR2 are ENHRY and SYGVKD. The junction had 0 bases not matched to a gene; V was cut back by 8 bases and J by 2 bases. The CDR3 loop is CAIGQAYEQYF. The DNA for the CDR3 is TGTGCCATCGGACAGGCCTACGAGCAGTACTTC.

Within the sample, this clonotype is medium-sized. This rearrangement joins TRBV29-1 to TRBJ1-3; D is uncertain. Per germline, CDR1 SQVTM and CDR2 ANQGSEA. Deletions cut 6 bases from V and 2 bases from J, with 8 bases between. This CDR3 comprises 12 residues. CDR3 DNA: TGCAGCGTCAATAGTCCTGGAAACACCATATATTTT. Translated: CSVNSPGNTIYF.

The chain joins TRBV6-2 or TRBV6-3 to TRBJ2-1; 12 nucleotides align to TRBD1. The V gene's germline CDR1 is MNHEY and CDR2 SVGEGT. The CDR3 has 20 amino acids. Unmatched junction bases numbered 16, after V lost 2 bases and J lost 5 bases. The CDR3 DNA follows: TGTGCCAGCAGTTACCCGGGACAGGGGGCAACAAAATGGACGGACAATGAGCAGTTCTTC. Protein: CASSYPGQGATKWTDNEQFF.

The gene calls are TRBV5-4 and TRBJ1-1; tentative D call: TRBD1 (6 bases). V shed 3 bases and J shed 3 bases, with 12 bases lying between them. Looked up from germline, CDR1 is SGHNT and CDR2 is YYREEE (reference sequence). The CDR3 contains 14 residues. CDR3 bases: TGTGCCAGCAGCTCGAGAAGGGGGGACACTGAAGCTTTCTTT. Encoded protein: CASSSRRGDTEAFF.

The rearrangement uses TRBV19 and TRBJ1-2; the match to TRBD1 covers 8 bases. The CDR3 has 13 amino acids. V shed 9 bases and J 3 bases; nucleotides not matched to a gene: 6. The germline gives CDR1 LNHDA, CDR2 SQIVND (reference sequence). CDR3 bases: TGTGCCAGCACGGGACAGGTGTACTATGGCTACACCTTC. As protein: CASTGQVYYGYTF.

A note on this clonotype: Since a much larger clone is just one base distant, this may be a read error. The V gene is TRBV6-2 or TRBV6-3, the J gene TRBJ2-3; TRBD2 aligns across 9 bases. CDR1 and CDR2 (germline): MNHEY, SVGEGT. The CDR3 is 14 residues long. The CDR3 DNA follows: TGTGCCAGCAGTTACGGGACTAGCACAGATACGCAGTTTTTT. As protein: CASSYGTSTDTQFF.

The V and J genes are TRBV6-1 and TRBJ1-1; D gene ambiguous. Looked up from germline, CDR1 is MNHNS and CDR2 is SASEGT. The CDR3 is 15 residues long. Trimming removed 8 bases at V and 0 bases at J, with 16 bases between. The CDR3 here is CASGEAPGMNTEAFF. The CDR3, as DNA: TGTGCCAGCGGGGAGGCGCCGGGGATGAACACTGAAGCTTTCTTT.

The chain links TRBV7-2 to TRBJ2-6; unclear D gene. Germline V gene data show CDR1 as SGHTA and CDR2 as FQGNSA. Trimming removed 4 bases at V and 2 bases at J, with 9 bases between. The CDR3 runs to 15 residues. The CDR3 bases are TGTGCCAGCAGCTGGCAGTGGGCTGGGGCCAACGTCCTGACTTTC. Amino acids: CASSWQWAGANVLTF.

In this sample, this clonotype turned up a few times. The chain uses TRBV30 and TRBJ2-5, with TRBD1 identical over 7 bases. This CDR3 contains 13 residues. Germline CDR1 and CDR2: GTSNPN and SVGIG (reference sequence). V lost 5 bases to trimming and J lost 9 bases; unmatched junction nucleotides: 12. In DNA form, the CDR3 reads TGTGCCTGGGAAACGGGACAGCTGGCGGCCCAGTACTTC. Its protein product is CAWETGQLAAQYF.

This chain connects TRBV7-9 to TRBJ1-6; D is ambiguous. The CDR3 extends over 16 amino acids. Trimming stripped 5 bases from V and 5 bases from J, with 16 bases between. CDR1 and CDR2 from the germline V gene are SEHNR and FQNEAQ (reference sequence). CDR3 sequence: CASSAPGGLDNSPLHF. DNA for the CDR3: TGTGCCAGCAGCGCGCCGGGCGGGCTTGATAATTCACCCCTCCACTTT.

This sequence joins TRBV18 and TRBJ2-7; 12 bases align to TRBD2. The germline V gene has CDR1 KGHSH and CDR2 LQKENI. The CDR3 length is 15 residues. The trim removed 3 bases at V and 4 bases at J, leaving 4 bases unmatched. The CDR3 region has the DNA TGTGCCAGCTCACCTGGACTAGCGGGAAGTTACGAGCAGTACTTC. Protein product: CASSPGLAGSYEQYF.

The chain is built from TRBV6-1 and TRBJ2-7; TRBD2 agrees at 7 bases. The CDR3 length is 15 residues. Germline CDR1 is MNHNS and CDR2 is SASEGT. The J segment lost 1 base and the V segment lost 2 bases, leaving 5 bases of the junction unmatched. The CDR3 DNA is TGTGCCAGCAGTGAATGGGCGGGGGTATCCTACGAGCAGTACTTC. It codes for CASSEWAGVSYEQYF.

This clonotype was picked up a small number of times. CDR3 sequence (DNA): TGTGCCAGCAGACCCCCCGGCGAATTTAACATTCAGTACTTC. Its translation: CASRPPGEFNIQYF. The rearrangement links TRBV6-6 to TRBJ2-4, with unresolved D. V lost 6 bases and J 7 bases, leaving 16 bases between the germline ends. Germline CDR1 and CDR2: MNHNY and SVGAGI (reference sequence). This CDR3 is built from 14 residues.

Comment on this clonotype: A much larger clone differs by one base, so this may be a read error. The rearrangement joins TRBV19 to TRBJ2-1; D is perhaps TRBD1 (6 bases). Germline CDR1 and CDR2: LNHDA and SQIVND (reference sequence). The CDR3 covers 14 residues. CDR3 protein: CASGIGQGLNEQFF. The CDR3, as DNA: TGTGCCAGTGGTATCGGTCAGGGGCTCAATGAGCAGTTCTTC.

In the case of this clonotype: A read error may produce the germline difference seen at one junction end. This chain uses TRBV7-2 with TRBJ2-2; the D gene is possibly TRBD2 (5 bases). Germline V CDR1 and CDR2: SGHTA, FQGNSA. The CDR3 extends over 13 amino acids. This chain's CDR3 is CASSIPGSGQLFF. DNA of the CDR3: TGTGCCAGCAGCATCCCGGGGTCCGGGCAGCTGTTTTTT.